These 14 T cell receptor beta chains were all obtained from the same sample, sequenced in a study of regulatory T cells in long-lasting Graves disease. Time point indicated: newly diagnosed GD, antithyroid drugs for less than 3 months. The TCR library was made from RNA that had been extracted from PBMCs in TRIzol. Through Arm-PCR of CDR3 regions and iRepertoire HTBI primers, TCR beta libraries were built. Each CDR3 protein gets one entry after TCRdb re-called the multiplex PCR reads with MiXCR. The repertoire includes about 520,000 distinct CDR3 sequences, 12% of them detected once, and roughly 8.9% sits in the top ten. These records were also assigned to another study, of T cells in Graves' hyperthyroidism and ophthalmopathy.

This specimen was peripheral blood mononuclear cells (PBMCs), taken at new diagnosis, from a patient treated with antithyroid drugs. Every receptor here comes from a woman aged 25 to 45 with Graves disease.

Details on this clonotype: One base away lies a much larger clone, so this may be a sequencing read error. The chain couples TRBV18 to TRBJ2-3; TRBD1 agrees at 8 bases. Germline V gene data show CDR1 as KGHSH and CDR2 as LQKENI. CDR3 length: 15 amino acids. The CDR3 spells CASSQPDRGADAQYF. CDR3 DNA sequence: TGTGCCAGCTCACAACCTGACAGGGGCGCAGATGCGCAGTATTTT.

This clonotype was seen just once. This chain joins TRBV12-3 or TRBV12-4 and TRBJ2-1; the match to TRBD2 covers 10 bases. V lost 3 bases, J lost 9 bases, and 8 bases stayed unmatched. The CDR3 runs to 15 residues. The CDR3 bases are TGTGCCAGCAGTTTGGGAGCGGGAGGGCCAGGTGAGCAGTTCTTC. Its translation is CASSLGAGGPGEQFF.

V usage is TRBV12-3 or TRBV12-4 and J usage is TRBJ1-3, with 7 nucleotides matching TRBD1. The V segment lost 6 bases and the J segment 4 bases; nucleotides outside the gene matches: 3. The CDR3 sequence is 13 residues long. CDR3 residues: CASSTGAGNTIYF. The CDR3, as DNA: TGTGCCAGCAGCACAGGGGCCGGAAACACCATATATTTT.

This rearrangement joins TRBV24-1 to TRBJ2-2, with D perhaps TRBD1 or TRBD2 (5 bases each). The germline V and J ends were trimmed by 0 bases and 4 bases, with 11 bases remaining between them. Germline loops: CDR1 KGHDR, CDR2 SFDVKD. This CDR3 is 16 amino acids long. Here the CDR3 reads CATSDLGRESTGELFF. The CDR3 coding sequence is TGTGCCACCAGTGATTTGGGCAGGGAGAGCACCGGGGAGCTGTTTTTT.

CDR3: CASSSQGTQYF. CDR3 nucleotides: TGTGCCAGCAGTTCCCAGGGGACCCAGTACTTC. The chain employs TRBV13 and TRBJ2-5; a weak D match, TRBD1 (5 bases). CDR1 PRHDT and CDR2 FYEKMQ come from the germline V gene (reference sequence). V gave up 6 bases and J gave up 7 bases, with 9 bases separating them. There are 11 residues in the CDR3.

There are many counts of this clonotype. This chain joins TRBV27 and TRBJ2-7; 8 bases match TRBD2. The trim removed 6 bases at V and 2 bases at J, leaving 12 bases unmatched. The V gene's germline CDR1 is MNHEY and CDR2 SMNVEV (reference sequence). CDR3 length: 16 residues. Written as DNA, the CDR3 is TGTGCCAGCAGCCCCTCCCTTGGCGGGAGGACCTACGAGCAGTACTTC. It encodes CASSPSLGGRTYEQYF.

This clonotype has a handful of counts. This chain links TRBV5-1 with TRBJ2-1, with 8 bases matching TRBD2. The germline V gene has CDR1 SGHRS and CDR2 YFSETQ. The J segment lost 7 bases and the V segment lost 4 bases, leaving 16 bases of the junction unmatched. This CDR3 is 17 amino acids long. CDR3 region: CASSPINPGLGRNEQFF. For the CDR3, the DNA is TGCGCCAGCAGCCCCATCAACCCGGGACTAGGGAGGAATGAGCAGTTCTTC.

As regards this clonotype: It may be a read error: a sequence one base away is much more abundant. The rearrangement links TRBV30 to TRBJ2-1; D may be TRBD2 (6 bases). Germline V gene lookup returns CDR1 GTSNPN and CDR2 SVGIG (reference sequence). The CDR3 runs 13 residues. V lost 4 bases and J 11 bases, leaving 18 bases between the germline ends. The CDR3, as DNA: TGTGCCTGGAACGCAATGGTGCGGGAAAAGCAGTTCTTC. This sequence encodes CAWNAMVREKQFF. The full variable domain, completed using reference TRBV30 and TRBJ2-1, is SQTIHQWPATLVQPVGSPLSLECTVEGTSNPNLYWYRQAAGRGLQLLFYSVGIGQISSEVPQNLSASRPQDRQFILSSKKLLLSDSGFYLCAWNAMVREKQFFGPGTRLTVL.

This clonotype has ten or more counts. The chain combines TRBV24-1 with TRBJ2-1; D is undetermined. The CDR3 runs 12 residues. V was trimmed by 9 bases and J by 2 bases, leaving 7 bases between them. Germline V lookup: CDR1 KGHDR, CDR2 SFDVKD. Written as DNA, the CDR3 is TGTGCCACCGCGGCGACCTACAATGAGCAGTTCTTC. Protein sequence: CATAATYNEQFF.

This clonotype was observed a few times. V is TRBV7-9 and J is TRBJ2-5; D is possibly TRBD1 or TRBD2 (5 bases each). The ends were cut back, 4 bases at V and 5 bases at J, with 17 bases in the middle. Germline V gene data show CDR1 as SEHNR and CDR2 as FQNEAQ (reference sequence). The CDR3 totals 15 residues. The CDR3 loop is CASSSGLSIFETQYF. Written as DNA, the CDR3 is TGTGCCAGCAGCTCGGGGCTAAGTATTTTCGAGACCCAGTACTTC.

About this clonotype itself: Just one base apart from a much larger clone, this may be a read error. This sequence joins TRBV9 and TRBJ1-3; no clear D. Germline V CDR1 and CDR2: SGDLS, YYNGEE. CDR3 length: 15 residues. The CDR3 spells CASSVSDESGDTIYF. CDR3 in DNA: TGTGCCAGCAGCGTAAGTGACGAGTCTGGAGACACCATATATTTT.

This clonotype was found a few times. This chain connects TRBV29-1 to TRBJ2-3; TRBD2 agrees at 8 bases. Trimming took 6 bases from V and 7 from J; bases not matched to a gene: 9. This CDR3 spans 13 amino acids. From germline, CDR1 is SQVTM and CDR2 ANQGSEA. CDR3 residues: CSVQRERVNTQYF. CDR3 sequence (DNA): TGCAGCGTCCAGCGGGAGAGGGTGAATACGCAGTATTTT.

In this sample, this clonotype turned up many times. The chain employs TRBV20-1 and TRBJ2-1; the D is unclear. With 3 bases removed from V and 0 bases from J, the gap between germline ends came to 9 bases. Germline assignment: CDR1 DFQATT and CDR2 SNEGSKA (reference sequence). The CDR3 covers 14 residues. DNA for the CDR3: TGCAGTGCTAGTAGAGGTTACTCCTACAATGAGCAGTTCTTC. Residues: CSASRGYSYNEQFF.

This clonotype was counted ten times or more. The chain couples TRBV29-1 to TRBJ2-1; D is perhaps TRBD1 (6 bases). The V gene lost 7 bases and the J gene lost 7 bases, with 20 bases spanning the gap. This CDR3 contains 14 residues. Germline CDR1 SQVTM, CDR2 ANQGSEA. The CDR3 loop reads CSGKPGHRRNEQFF. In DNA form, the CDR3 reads TGCAGCGGTAAGCCGGGACACCGGAGAAATGAGCAGTTCTTC.